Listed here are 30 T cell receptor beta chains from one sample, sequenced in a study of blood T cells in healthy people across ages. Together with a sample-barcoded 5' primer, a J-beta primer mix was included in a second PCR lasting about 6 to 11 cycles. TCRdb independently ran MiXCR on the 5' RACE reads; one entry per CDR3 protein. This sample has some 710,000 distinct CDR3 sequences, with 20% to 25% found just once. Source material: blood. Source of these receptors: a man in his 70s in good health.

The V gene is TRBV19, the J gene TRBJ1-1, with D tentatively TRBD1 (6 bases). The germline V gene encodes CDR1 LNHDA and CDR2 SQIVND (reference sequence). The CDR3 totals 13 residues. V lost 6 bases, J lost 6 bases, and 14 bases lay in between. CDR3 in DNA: TGTGCCAGTAGAGGGGGGGTTTTCGCTGAAGCTTTCTTT. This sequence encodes CASRGGVFAEAFF.

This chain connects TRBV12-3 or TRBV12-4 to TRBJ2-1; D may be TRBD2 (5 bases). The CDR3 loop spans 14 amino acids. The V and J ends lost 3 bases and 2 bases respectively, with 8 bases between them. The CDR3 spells CASSFTRAYNEQFF. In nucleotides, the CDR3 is TGTGCCAGCAGTTTTACTAGGGCCTACAATGAGCAGTTCTTC.

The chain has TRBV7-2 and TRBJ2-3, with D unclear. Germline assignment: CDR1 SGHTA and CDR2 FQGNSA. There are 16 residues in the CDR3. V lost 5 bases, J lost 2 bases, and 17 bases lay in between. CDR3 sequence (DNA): TGTGCCAGCAGCGCTCCAAGTTTAGGATTCACAGATACGCAGTATTTT. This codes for CASSAPSLGFTDTQYF. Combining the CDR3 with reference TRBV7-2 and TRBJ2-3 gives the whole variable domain GAGVSQSPSNKVTEKGKDVELRCDPISGHTALYWYRQSLGQGLEFLIYFQGNSAPDKSGLPSDRFSAERTGGSVSTLTIQRTQQEDSAVYLCASSAPSLGFTDTQYFGPGTRLTVL.

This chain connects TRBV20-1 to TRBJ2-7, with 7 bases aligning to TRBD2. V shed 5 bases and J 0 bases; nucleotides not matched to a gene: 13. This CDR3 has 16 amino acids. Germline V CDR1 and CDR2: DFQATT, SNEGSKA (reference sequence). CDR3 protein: CSASKAGTTSSYEQYV. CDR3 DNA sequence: TGCAGTGCTTCAAAAGCCGGGACTACTAGCTCCTACGAGCAGTACGTC.

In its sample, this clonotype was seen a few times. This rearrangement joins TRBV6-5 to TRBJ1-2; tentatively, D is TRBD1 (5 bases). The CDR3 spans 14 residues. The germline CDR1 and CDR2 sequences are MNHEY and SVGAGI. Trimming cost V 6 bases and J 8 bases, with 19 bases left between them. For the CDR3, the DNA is TGTGCCAGCAGGGGCTCCGACAGAACGGAGGGCTACACCTTC. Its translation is CASRGSDRTEGYTF.

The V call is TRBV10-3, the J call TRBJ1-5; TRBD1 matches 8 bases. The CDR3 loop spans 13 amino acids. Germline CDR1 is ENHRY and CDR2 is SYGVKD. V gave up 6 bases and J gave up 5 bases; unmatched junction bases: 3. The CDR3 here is CAIRDRADQPQHF. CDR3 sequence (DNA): TGTGCCATCAGGGACAGGGCGGATCAGCCCCAGCATTTT.

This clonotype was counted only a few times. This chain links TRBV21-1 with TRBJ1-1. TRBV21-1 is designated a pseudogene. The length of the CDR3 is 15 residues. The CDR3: CASSTGWAANTEAFF. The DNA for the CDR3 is TGTGCCAGCAGCACCGGATGGGCCGCGAACACTGAAGCTTTCTTT.

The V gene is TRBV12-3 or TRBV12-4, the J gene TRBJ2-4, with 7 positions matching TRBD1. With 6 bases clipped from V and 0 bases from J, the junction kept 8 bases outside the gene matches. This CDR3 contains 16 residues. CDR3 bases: TGTGCCAGCAGCGCGACAGGGAGCCTAGCCAAAAACATTCAGTACTTC. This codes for CASSATGSLAKNIQYF.

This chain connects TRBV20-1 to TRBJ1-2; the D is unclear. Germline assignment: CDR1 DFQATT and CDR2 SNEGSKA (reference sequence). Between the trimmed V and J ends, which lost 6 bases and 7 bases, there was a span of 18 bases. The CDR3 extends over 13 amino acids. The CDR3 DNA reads TGCAGTGCCATACCTTGGGGATCGGGTGGCTACACCTTC. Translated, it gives CSAIPWGSGGYTF.

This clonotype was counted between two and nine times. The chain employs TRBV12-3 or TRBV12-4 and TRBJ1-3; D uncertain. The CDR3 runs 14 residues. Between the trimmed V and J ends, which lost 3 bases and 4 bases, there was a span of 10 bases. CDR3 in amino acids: CASSLRRTGNTIYF. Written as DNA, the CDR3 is TGTGCCAGCAGTTTGAGGAGAACGGGAAACACCATATATTTT.

CDR3 bases: TGTGCCAGCAGCAAAGCGCTCGGCAGGGAGCCCTATGAGCAGTTCTTC. The encoded protein is CASSKALGREPYEQFF. The chain has TRBV21-1 and TRBJ2-1; TRBD1, the table's D call, lacks a check against the DNA. TRBV21-1 is a pseudogene locus. This CDR3 is built from 16 residues.

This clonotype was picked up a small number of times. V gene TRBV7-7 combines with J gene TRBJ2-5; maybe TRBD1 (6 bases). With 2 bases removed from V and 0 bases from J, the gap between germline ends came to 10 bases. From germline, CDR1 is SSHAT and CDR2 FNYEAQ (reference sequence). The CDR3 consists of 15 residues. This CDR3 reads CASSLTGSYQETQYF. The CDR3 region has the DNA TGTGCCAGCAGCTTAACAGGGTCGTACCAAGAGACCCAGTACTTC.

As DNA, the CDR3 is TGTGCCAGCAGCCATGGACAACCCAGCACAGATACGCAGTATTTT. It yields the protein CASSHGQPSTDTQYF. The chain joins TRBV14 to TRBJ2-3, with D possibly TRBD1 on 5 matching bases. The CDR3 totals 15 residues. Germline V lookup: CDR1 SGHDN, CDR2 FVKESK. The germline V and J ends were trimmed by 3 bases and 0 bases, with 10 bases remaining between them.

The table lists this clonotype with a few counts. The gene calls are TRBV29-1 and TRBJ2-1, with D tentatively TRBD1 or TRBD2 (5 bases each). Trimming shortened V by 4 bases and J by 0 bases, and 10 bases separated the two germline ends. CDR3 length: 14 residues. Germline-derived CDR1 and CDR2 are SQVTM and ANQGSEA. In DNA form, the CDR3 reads TGCAGCGTTGGACGTGGGACCTCCTACAATGAGCAGTTCTTC. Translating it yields CSVGRGTSYNEQFF.

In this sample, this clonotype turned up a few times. CDR3 sequence: CSASAGFTETQYF. CDR3 DNA sequence: TGCAGTGCTAGTGCGGGATTTACGGAGACCCAGTACTTC. The chain links TRBV20-1 to TRBJ2-5; possibly TRBD2 for D (6 bases). V shed 3 bases and J shed 5 bases, with 13 bases lying between them. Germline V gene sequence: CDR1 DFQATT, CDR2 SNEGSKA (reference sequence). The CDR3 runs to 13 residues.

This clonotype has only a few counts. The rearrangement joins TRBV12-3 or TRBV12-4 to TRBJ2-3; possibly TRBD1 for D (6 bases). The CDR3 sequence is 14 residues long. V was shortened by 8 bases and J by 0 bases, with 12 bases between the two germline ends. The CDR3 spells CASSWTASTDTQYF. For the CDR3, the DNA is TGTGCCAGCTCGTGGACAGCTAGCACAGATACGCAGTATTTT.

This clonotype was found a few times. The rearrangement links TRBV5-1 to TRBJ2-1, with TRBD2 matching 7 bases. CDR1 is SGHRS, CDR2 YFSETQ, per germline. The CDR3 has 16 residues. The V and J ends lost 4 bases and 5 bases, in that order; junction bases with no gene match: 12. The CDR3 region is CASSILAPIDNNEQFF. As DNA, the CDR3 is TGCGCCAGCAGCATACTAGCGCCCATCGACAACAATGAGCAGTTCTTC.

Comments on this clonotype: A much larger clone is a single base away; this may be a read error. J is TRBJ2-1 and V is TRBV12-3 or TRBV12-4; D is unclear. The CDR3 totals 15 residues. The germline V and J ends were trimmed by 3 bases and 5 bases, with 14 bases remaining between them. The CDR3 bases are TGTGCCAGCAGTTTTGGTACTAAAGTGAACAATGAGCAGTTCTTC. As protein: CASSFGTKVNNEQFF.

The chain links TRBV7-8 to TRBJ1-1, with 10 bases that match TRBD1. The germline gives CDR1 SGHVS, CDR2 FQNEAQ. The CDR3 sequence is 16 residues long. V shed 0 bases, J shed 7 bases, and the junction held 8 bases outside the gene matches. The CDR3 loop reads CASSLAGQGHRGEAFF. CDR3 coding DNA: TGTGCCAGCAGCTTAGCGGGACAGGGGCACAGGGGTGAAGCTTTCTTT.

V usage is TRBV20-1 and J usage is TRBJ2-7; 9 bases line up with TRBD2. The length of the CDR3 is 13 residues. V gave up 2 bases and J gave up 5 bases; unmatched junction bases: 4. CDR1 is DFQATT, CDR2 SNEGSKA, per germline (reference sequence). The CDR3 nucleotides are TGCAGTGCTAGAAAAGCGGGGGGCCACGAGCAGTACTTC. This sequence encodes CSARKAGGHEQYF.

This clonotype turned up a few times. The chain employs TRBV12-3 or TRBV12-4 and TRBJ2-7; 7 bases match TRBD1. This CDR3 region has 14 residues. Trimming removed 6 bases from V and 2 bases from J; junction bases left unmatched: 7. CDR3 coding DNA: TGTGCCAGCAGGGGACAGACCTCTACCTACGAGCAGTACTTC. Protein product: CASRGQTSTYEQYF.

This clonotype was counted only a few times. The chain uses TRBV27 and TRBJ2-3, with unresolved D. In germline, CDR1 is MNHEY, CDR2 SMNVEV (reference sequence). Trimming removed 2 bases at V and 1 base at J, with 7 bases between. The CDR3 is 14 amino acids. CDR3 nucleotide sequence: TGTGCCAGCAGTTTAGGGTGGGGCACAGATACGCAGTATTTT. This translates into CASSLGWGTDTQYF.

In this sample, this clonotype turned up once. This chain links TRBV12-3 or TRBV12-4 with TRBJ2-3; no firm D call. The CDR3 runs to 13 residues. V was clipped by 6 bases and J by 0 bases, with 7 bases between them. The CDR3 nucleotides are TGTGCCAGCAGGTGGACCAGCACAGATACGCAGTATTTT. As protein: CASRWTSTDTQYF.

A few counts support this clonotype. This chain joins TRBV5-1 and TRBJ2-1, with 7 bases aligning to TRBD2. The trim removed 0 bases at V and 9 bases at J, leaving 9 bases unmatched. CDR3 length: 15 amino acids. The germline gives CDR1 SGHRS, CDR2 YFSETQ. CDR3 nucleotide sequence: TGCGCCAGCAGCTTGGTGGCAGCGGGAAATGGTGAGCAGTTCTTC. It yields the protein CASSLVAAGNGEQFF. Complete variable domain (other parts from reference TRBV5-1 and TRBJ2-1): KAGVTQTPRYLIKTRGQQVTLSCSPISGHRSVSWYQQTPGQGLQFLFEYFSETQRNKGNFPGRFSGRQFSNSRSEMNVSTLELGDSALYLCASSLVAAGNGEQFFGPGTRLTVL.

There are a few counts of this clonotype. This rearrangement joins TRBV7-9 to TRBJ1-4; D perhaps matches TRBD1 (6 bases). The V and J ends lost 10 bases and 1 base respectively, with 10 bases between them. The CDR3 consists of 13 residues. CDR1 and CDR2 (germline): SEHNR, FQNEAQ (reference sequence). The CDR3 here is CAIARGTNEKLFF. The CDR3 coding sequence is TGTGCCATCGCCAGGGGAACTAATGAAAAACTGTTTTTT. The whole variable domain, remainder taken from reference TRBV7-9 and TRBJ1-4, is DTGVSQNPRHKITKRGQNVTFRCDPISEHNRLYWYRQTLGQGPEFLTYFQNEAQLEKSRLLSDRFSAERPKGSFSTLEIQRTEQGDSAMYLCAIARGTNEKLFFGSGTQLSVL.

CDR3 residues: CASIPRKGPSADTQYF. In DNA, the CDR3 is TGTGCCAGCATCCCCCGTAAGGGACCCAGCGCAGATACGCAGTATTTT. The V and J genes are TRBV12-3 or TRBV12-4 and TRBJ2-3; the D gene could be TRBD1 or TRBD2 (5 bases each). This CDR3 is built from 16 residues. The germline V and J ends were trimmed by 7 bases and 4 bases, with 21 bases remaining between them.

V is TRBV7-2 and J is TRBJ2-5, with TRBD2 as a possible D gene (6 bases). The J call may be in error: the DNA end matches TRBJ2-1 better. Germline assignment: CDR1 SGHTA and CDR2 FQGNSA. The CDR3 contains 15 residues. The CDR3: CASGADYLSGNEQFF. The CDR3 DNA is TGTGCCAGCGGCGCGGACTACCTATCCGGCAATGAGCAGTTCTTC.

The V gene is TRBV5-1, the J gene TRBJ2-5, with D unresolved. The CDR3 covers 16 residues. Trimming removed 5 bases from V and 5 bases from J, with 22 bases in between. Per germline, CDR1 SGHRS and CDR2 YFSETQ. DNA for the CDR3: TGCGCCAGCAGGGAAAGGAGTGACTCTTTCCGGGAGACCCAGTACTTC. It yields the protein CASRERSDSFRETQYF.

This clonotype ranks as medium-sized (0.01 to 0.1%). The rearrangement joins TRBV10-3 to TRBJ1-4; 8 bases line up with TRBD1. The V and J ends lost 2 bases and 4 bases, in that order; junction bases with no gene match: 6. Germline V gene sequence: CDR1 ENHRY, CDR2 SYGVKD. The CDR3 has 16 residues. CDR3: CAISEGQGSVNEKLFF. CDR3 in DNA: TGTGCCATCAGTGAGGGACAGGGAAGCGTTAATGAAAAACTGTTTTTT.

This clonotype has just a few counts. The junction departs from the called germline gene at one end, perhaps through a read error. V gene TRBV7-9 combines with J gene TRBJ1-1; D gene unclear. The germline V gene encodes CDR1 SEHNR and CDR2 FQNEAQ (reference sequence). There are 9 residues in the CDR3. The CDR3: CASSTPPEF. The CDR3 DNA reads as TGTGCCAGCAGCACTCCCCCGGAGTTT.